This TCR beta chain was identified during a study of blood T cells in healthy people across ages. Study details: Every two T cells gave about one barcoded beta molecule via template switching.

The second PCR ran 7 to 11 cycles with a sample-barcoded 5' primer and J-beta primers. With 12 random nucleotides, a template-switch adaptor tagged each individual cDNA molecule. TCRdb used MiXCR to reprocess the 5' RACE reads, holding one entry per CDR3 protein. The sample has 500,000 to 700,000 distinct CDR3 sequences, roughly 30% seen once. The CDR3 sequence is 12 residues long. Germline-derived CDR1 and CDR2 are WSHSY and SAAADI. With 11 bases clipped from V and 4 bases from J, the junction kept 4 bases outside the gene matches. This clonotype was seen at least ten times. Its matching antigen is unknown. Study-wide results and limits: Across the age range, TCR beta diversity per million T cells fell in a roughly linear way.

The chain employs TRBV10-2 and TRBJ1-2, with 10 bases aligning to TRBD1. The sequence was obtained from an elderly woman in good health. The sample was blood. The CDR3 spells CAGQGEPYGYTF. DNA for the CDR3: TGCGCCGGACAGGGGGAGCCCTATGGCTACACCTTC.